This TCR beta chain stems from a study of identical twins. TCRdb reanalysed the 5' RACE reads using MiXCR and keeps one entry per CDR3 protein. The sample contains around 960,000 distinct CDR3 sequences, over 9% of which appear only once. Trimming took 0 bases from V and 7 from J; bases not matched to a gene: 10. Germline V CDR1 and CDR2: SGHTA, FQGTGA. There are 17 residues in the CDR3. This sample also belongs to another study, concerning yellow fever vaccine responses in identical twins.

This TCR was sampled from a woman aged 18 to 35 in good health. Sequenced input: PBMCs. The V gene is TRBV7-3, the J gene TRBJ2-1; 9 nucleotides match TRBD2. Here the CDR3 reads CASSLTGSSGVYNEQFF. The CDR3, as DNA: TGTGCCAGCAGCTTAACAGGGTCTAGCGGGGTATATAATGAGCAGTTCTTC.